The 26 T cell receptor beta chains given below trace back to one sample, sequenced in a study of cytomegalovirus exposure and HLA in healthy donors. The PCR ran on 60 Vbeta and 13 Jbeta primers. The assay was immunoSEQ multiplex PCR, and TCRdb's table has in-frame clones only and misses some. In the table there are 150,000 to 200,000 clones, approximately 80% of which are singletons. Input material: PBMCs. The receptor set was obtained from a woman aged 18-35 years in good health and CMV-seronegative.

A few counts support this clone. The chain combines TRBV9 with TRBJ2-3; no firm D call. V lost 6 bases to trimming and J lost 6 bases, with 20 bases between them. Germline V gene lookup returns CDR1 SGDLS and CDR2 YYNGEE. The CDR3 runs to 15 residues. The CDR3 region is CASTRYEENGDTQYF. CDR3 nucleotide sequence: TGTGCCAGCACTCGGTACGAGGAGAACGGGGATACGCAGTATTTT.

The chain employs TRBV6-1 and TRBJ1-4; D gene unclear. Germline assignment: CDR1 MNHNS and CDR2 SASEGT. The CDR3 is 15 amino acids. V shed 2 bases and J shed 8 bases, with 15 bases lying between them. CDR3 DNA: TGTGCCAGCAGTGAAAGGCGTCAGGCAAGAGAAAAACTGTTTTTT. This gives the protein CASSERRQAREKLFF.

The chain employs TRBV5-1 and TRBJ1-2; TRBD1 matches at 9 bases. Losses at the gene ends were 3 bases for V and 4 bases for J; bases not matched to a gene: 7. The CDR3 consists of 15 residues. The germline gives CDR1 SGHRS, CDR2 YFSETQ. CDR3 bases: TGCGCCAGCAGCTCCGACAGGGGGGAATCCTATGGCTACACCTTC. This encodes CASSSDRGESYGYTF. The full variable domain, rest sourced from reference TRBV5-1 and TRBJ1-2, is KAGVTQTPRYLIKTRGQQVTLSCSPISGHRSVSWYQQTPGQGLQFLFEYFSETQRNKGNFPGRFSGRQFSNSRSEMNVSTLELGDSALYLCASSSDRGESYGYTFGSGTRLTVV.

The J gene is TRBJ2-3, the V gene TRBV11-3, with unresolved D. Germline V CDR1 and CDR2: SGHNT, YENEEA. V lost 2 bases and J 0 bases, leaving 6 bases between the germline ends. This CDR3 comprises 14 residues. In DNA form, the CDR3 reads TGTGCCAGCAGCTTACAGTCTAGCACAGATACGCAGTATTTT. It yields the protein CASSLQSSTDTQYF.

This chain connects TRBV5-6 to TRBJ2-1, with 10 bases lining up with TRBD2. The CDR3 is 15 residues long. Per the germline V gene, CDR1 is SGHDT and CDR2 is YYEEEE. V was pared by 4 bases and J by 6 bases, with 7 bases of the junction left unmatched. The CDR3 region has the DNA TGTGCCAGCAGCCGCAAACTAGCGGGAAGCAATGAGCAGTTCTTC. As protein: CASSRKLAGSNEQFF.

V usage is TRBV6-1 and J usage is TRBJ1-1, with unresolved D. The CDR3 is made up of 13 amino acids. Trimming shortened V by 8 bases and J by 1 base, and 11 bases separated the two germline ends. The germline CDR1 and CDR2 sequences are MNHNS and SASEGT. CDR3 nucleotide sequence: TGTGCCAGCGGGGAGGGCTCGAACACTGAAGCTTTCTTT. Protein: CASGEGSNTEAFF.

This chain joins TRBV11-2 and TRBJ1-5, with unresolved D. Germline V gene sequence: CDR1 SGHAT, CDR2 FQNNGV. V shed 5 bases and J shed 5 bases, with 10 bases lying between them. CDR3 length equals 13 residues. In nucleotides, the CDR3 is TGTGCCAGCAGCCTCGTATCGGATCAGCCCCAGCATTTT. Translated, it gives CASSLVSDQPQHF. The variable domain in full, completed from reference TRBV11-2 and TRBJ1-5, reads EAGVAQSPRYKIIEKRQSVAFWCNPISGHATLYWYQQILGQGPKLLIQFQNNGVVDDSQLPKDRFSAERLKGVDSTLKIQPAKLEDSAVYLCASSLVSDQPQHFGDGTRLSIL.

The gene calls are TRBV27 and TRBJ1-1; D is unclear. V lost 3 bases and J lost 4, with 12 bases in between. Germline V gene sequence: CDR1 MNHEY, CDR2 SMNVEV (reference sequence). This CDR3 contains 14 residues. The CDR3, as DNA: TGTGCCAGCAGTTTTAGAGGGTTCGGCACTGAAGCTTTCTTT. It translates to CASSFRGFGTEAFF.

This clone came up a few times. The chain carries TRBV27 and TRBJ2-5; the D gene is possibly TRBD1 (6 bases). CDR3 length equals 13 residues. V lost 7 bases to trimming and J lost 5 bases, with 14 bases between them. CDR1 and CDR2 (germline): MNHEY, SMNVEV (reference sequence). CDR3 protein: CASKVDRTETQYF. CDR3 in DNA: TGTGCCAGCAAGGTGGACAGAACTGAGACCCAGTACTTC.

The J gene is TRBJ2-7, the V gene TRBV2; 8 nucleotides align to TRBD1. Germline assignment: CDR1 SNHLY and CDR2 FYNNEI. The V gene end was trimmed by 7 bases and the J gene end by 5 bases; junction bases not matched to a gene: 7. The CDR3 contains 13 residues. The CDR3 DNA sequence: TGTGCCAGCACATGGACAGGGTTCAACGAGCAGTACTTC. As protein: CASTWTGFNEQYF. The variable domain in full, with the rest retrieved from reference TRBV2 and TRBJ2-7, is EPEVTQTPSHQVTQMGQEVILRCVPISNHLYFYWYRQILGQKVEFLVSFYNNEISEKSEIFDDQFSVERPDGSNFTLKIRSTKLEDSAMYFCASTWTGFNEQYFGPGTRLTVT.

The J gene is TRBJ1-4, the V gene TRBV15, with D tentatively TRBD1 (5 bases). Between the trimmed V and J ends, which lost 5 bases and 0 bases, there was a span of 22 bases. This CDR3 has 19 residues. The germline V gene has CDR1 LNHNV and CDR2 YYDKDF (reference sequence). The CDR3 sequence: CATSQTLPRAGTTNEKLFF. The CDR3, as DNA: TGTGCCACCAGCCAAACATTACCCAGGGCAGGGACAACTAATGAAAAACTGTTTTTT.

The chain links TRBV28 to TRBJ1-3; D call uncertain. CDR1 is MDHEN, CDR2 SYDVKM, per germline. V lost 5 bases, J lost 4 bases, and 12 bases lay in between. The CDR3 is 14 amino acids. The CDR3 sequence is CASSPGLVGNTIYF. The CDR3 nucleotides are TGTGCCAGCAGTCCGGGGTTAGTCGGAAACACCATATATTTT. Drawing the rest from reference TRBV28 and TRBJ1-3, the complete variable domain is DVKVTQSSRYLVKRTGEKVFLECVQDMDHENMFWYRQDPGLGLRLIYFSYDVKMKEKGDIPEGYSVSREKKERFSLILESASTNQTSMYLCASSPGLVGNTIYFGEGSWLTVV.

The CDR3 region has the DNA TGTGCCAGTAGGCCTGCGGGACAGTCCAACTATGGCTACACCTTC. Its protein is CASRPAGQSNYGYTF. V and J are TRBV6-5 and TRBJ1-2; 7 bases align to TRBD1. The CDR3 runs to 15 residues. The V gene's germline CDR1 is MNHEY and CDR2 SVGAGI. The V segment lost 9 bases and the J segment 2 bases; nucleotides outside the gene matches: 12.

CDR3 sequence: CASSLLGQGANQPQHF. The DNA of the CDR3 is TGTGCCAGCAGTTTATTAGGACAGGGGGCTAATCAGCCCCAGCATTTT. The chain combines TRBV28 with TRBJ1-5; TRBD1 matches 11 bases. The germline V gene encodes CDR1 MDHEN and CDR2 SYDVKM. V lost 1 base to trimming and J lost 4 bases; unmatched junction nucleotides: 3. This CDR3 comprises 16 residues.

The DNA of the CDR3 is TGTGCCAGCGGTAACAGTCTCTCCTACGAGCAGTACTTC. The encoded protein is CASGNSLSYEQYF. V gene TRBV28 combines with J gene TRBJ2-7; no definite D call. Trimming left V 8 bases short and J 0 bases short, with 11 bases between. The V gene's germline CDR1 is MDHEN and CDR2 SYDVKM. CDR3 length: 13 residues.

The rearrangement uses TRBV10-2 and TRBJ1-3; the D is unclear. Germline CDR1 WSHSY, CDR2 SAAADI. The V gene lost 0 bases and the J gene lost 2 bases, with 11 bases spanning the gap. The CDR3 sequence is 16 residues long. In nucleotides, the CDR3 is TGCGCCAGCAGTGAGTCACCCATCAGCGCTGGAAACACCATATATTTT. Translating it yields CASSESPISAGNTIYF.

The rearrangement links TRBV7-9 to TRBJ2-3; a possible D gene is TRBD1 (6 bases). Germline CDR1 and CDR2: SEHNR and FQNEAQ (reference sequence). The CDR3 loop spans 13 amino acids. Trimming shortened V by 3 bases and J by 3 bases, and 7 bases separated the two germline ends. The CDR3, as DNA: TGTGCCAGCAGCTTCACAGGGACAGATACGCAGTATTTT. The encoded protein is CASSFTGTDTQYF. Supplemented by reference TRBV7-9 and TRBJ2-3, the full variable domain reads DTGVSQNPRHKITKRGQNVTFRCDPISEHNRLYWYRQTLGQGPEFLTYFQNEAQLEKSRLLSDRFSAERPKGSFSTLEIQRTEQGDSAMYLCASSFTGTDTQYFGPGTRLTVL.

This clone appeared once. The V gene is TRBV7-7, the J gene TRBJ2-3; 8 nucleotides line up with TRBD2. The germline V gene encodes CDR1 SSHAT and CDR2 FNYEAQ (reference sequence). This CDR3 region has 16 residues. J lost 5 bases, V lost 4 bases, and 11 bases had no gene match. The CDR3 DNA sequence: TGTGCCAGCAGCTCAGCGGGAGTTTTAATGGGAGATACGCAGTATTTT. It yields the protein CASSSAGVLMGDTQYF.

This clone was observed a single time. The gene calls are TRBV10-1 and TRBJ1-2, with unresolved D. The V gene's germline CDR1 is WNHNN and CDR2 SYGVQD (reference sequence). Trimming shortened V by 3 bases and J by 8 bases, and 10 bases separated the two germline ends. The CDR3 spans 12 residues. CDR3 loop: CASSDHGEGYTF. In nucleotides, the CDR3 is TGCGCCAGCAGTGACCACGGGGAAGGCTACACCTTC.

The DNA of the CDR3 is TGTGCCAGCAGCTTGAGGGACAGGTTTGAAAAGACCCAGTACTTC. As protein: CASSLRDRFEKTQYF. This chain joins TRBV5-4 and TRBJ2-5; 8 bases align to TRBD1. Unmatched junction bases numbered 8, after V lost 1 base and J lost 6 bases. Germline V CDR1 and CDR2: SGHNT, YYREEE (reference sequence). The CDR3 covers 15 residues.

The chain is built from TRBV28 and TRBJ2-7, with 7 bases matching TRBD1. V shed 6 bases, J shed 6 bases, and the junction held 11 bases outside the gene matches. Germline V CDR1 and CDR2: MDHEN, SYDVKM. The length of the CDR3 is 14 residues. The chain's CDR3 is CASRVQGFNREQYF. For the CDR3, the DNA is TGTGCCAGCAGAGTACAGGGGTTCAATCGCGAGCAGTACTTC.

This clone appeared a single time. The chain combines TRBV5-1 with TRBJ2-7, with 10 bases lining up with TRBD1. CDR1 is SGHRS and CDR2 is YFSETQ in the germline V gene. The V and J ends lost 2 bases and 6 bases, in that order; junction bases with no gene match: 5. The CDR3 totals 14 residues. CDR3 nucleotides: TGCGCCAGCAGCTTCTACCGGGACAGGGGCGAGCAGTACTTC. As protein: CASSFYRDRGEQYF.

The CDR3 region is CASSQGTLRGRNQPQHF. In nucleotides, the CDR3 is TGCGCCAGCAGCCAAGGGACTCTTAGGGGGAGAAATCAGCCCCAGCATTTT. V and J are TRBV4-3 and TRBJ1-5, with D possibly matching TRBD1 (6 bases). The CDR3 has 17 amino acids. Germline V gives CDR1 LGHNA, CDR2 YSLEER. V lost 1 base and J lost 4, with 17 bases in between.

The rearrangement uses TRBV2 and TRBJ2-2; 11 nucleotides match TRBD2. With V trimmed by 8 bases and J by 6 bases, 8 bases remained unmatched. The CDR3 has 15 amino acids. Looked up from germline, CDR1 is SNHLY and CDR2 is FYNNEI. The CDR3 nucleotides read TGTGCCAGCGGTGTAGCGGGAGGGCGCGCCGGGGAGCTGTTTTTT. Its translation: CASGVAGGRAGELFF. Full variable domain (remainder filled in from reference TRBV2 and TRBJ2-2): EPEVTQTPSHQVTQMGQEVILRCVPISNHLYFYWYRQILGQKVEFLVSFYNNEISEKSEIFDDQFSVERPDGSNFTLKIRSTKLEDSAMYFCASGVAGGRAGELFFGEGSRLTVL.

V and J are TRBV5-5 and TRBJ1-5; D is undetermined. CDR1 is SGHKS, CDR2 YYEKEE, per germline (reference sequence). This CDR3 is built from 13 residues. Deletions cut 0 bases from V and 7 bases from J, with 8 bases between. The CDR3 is CASSLEPAQPQHF. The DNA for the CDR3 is TGTGCCAGCAGCTTGGAGCCAGCGCAGCCCCAGCATTTT.

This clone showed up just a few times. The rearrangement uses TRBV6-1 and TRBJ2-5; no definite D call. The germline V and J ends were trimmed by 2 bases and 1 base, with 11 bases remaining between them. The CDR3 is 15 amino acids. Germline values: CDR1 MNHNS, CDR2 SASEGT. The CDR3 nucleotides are TGTGCCAGCAGTGAATCGACTGGAATCCAAGAGACCCAGTACTTC. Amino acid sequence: CASSESTGIQETQYF.